This T cell receptor beta chain was found in a study of T cells in Graves' hyperthyroidism and ophthalmopathy. The CDR3 is made up of 16 amino acids. The V gene lost 2 bases and the J gene lost 6 bases, with 17 bases spanning the gap. CDR1 and CDR2 (germline): MNHEY, SVGEGT. This clonotype was seen at least ten times. The TCR beta CDR3 regions underwent amplification using RNA transcripts as the source. In the first-round RT-PCR of the TCR CDR3, the HTBI primer set was used. TCRdb used MiXCR to reprocess the multiplex PCR reads, holding one entry per CDR3 protein. The table has about half a million distinct CDR3 sequences, about 20% seen once.

Sequencing was done on a sample of blood. The chain links TRBV6-2 or TRBV6-3 to TRBJ1-5; D remains unclear. The TCR was taken from an older woman with Graves' ophthalmopathy. The CDR3, as DNA: TGTGCCAGCAGTTACAGTCGGGCAGCAGAAAGTCAGCCCCAGCATTTT. It specifies CASSYSRAAESQPQHF.